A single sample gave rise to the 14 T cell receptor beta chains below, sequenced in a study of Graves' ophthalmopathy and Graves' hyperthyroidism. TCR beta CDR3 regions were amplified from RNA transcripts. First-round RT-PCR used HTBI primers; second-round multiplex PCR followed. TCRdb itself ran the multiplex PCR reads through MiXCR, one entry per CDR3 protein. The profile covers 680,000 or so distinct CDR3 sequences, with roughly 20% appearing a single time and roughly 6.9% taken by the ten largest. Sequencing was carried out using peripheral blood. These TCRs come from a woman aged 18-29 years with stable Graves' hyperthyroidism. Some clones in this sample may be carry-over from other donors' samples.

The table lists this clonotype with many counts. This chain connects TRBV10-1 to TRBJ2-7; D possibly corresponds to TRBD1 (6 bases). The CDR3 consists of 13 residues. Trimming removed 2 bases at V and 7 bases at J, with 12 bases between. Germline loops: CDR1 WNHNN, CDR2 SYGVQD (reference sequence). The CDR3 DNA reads TGCGCCAGCAGTGAGCAGGGGATGGAGGAGCAGTACTTC. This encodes CASSEQGMEEQYF.

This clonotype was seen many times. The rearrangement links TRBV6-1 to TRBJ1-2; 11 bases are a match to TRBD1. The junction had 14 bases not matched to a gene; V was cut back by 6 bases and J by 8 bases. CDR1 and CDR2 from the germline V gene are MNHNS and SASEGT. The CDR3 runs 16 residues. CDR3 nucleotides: TGTGCCAGCAGGGCGCTTGAAAGGACAGGGGGCGTCGGCTACACCTTC. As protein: CASRALERTGGVGYTF.

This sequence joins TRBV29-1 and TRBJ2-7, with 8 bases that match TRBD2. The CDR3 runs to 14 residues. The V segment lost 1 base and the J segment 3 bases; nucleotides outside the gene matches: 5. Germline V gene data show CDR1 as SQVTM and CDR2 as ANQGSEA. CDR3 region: CSVEGPRGDYEQYF. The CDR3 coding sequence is TGCAGCGTTGAAGGACCGCGGGGGGACTACGAGCAGTACTTC.

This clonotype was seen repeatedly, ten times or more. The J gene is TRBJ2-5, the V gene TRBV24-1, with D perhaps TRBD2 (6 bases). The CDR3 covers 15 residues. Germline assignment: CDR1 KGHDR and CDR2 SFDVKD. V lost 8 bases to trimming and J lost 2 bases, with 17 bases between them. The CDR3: CATTRRGPLQETQYF. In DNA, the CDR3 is TGTGCCACCACTCGGAGGGGACCCTTACAAGAGACCCAGTACTTC.

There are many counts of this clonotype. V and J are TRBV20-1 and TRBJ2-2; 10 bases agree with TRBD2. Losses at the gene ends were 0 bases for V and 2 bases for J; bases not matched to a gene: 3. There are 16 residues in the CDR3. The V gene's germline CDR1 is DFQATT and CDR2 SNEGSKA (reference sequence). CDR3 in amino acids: CSARDIAGGNTGELFF. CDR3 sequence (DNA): TGCAGTGCTAGAGACATAGCGGGAGGAAACACCGGGGAGCTGTTTTTT.

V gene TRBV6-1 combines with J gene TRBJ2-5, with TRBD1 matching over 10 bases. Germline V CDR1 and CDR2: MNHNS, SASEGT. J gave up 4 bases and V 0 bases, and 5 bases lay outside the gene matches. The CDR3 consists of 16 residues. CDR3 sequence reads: CASSEALGQGGETQYF. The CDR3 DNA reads TGTGCCAGCAGTGAAGCACTCGGACAGGGGGGAGAGACCCAGTACTTC.

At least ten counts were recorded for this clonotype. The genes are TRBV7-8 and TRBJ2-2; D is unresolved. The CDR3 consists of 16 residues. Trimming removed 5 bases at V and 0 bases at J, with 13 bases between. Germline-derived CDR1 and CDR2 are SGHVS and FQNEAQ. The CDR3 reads CASSPYRLANTGELFF. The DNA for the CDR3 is TGTGCCAGCAGCCCATACAGACTCGCGAACACCGGGGAGCTGTTTTTT. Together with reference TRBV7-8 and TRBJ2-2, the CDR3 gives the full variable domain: GAGVSQSPRYKVAKRGQDVALRCDPISGHVSLFWYQQALGQGPEFLTYFQNEAQLDKSGLPSDRFFAERPEGSVSTLKIQRTQQEDSAVYLCASSPYRLANTGELFFGEGSRLTVL.

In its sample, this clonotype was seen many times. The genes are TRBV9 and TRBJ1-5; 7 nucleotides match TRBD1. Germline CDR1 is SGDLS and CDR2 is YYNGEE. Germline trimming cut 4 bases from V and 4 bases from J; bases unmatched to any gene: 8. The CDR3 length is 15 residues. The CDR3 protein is CASSLQGLPNQPQHF. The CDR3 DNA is TGTGCCAGCAGCTTACAGGGGTTGCCAAATCAGCCCCAGCATTTT. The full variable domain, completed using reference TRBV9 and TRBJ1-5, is DSGVTQTPKHLITATGQRVTLRCSPRSGDLSVYWYQQSLDQGLQFLIQYYNGEERAKGNILERFSAQQFPDLHSELNLSSLELGDSALYFCASSLQGLPNQPQHFGDGTRLSIL.

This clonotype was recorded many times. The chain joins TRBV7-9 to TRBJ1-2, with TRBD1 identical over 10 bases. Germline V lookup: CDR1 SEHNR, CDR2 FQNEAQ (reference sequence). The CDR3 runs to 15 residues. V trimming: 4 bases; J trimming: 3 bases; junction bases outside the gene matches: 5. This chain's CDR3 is CASSSDRGSYYGYTF. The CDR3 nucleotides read TGTGCCAGCAGCTCGGACAGGGGGAGTTACTATGGCTACACCTTC.

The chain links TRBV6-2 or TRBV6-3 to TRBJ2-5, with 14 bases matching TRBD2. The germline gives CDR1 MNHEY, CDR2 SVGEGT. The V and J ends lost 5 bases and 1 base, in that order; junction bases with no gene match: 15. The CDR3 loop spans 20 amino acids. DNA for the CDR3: TGTGCCAGCAGTCACACGGGACTAGCGGGGGCTAACGGACCCCAAGAGACCCAGTACTTC. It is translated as CASSHTGLAGANGPQETQYF.

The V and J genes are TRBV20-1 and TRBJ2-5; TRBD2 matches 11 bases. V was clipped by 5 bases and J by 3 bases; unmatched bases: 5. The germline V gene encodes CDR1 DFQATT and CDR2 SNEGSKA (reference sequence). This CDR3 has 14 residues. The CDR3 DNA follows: TGCAGTGCTCGAGCGGGACTAGCGGAAGAGACCCAGTACTTC. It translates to CSARAGLAEETQYF.

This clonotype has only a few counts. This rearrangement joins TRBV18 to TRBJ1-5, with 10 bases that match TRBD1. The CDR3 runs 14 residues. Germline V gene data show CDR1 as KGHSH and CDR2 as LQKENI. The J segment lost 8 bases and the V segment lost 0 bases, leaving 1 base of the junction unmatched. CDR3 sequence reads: CASSPPGQGKPQHF. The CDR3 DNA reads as TGTGCCAGCTCACCACCGGGACAGGGGAAGCCCCAGCATTTT. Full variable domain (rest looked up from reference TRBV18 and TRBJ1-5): NAGVMQNPRHLVRRRGQEARLRCSPMKGHSHVYWYRQLPEEGLKFMVYLQKENIIDESGMPKERFSAEFPKEGPSILRIQQVVRGDSAAYFCASSPPGQGKPQHFGDGTRLSIL.

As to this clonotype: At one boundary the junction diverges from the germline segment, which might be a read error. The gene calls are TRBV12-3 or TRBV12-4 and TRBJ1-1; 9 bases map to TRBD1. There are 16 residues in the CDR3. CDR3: CAGSPGQGSMNTEAFF. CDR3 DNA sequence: TGTGCCGGCAGTCCAGGACAGGGGAGCATGAACACTGAAGCTTTCTTT.

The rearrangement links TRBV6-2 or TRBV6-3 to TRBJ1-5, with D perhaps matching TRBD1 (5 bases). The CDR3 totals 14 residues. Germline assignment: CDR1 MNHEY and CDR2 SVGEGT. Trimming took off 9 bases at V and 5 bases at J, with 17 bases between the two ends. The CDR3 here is CASRGGEEYQPQHF. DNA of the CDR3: TGTGCCAGTCGGGGGGGAGAGGAGTATCAGCCCCAGCATTTT.